This TCR beta chain was captured by sequencing in a study of memory CD8 T cells in hepatitis C reinfection. Regarding time point: late/post reinfection, 12 to 24 weeks after detection. Sorted cells were sequenced directly ex vivo without any in vitro expansion. The repertoire was sequenced with immunoSEQ multiplex PCR; TCRdb's copy has only in-frame clones and lacks some. This repertoire shows tens of thousands of clones, 80% to 90% found once; its top ten account for more than 0.6%. The CDR3 is 14 amino acids. J lost 4 bases, V lost 5 bases, and 5 bases had no gene match. CDR1 and CDR2 (germline): SQVTM, ANQGSEA.

Sequences were obtained from naive CD8+ T cells sorted from blood. The chain has TRBV29-1 and TRBJ1-4, with TRBD1 identical over 9 bases. This receptor was obtained from a man between 18 and 29 years old with hepatitis C virus infection. As DNA, the CDR3 is TGCAGCGTTCGCTGGACAGGGGTTAATGAAAAACTGTTTTTT. Translating it yields CSVRWTGVNEKLFF.